The 30 T cell receptor beta chains reported below all come from one sample, sequenced in a study of graft-versus-host responses after intestinal transplantation (dated by TCRdb to the early 2020s). Library creation used the immunoSEQ multiplex PCR assay. TCRdb re-hosts the immuneACCESS table, in-frame sequences only. Its copies lack some clones; in the studies checked, an unresolved V gene accounts for under half of them, and the cause for the rest is not known. The sample table holds 75,000 to 100,000 clones, of which around nine tenths were seen once. The ten most abundant clones make up about 15% of the sample. The specimen comprised PBMCs, sampled roughly 450 days after intestinal transplant. These receptors all stem from a human patient who received an intestinal transplant, so some T cells may come from the graft donor.

The rearrangement links TRBV19 to TRBJ1-3; D not certain. Germline CDR1 reads LNHDA; CDR2 reads SQIVND (reference sequence). The CDR3 has 14 amino acids. V was trimmed by 4 bases and J by 0 bases, leaving 7 bases between them. The CDR3 spells CASSRIGSGNTIYF. CDR3 sequence (DNA): TGTGCCAGTAGTAGGATTGGCTCTGGAAACACCATATATTTT.

The chain is built from TRBV7-8 and TRBJ2-5; D is uncertain. CDR3 size: 13 residues. The V end lost 6 bases, the J end lost 1 base, and 9 bases lay between the germline ends. Germline V CDR1 and CDR2: SGHVS, FQNEAQ. The CDR3 region is CASRVAIQETQYF. The CDR3 region has the DNA TGTGCCAGCAGGGTAGCCATCCAAGAGACCCAGTACTTC.

J is TRBJ2-7 and V is TRBV6-1; D unclear. This CDR3 spans 13 amino acids. The V gene's germline CDR1 is MNHNS and CDR2 SASEGT. Trimming removed 1 base from V and 2 bases from J, with 6 bases in between. The CDR3 sequence is CASSEGLTYEQYF. CDR3 nucleotide sequence: TGTGCCAGCAGTGAAGGCCTCACCTACGAGCAGTACTTC.

The rearrangement uses TRBV14 and TRBJ1-6, with a tentative D call TRBD1 (5 bases). The CDR3 loop spans 20 amino acids. CDR1 is SGHDN and CDR2 is FVKESK in the germline V gene. Trimming stripped 4 bases from V and 0 bases from J, with 22 bases between. In DNA, the CDR3 is TGTGCCAGCAGCCCCGACACCCTGCCCCAAGGGGCCTCCTATAATTCACCCCTCCACTTT. Residues: CASSPDTLPQGASYNSPLHF.

The chain carries TRBV11-2 and TRBJ2-7; no definite D call. In germline, CDR1 is SGHAT, CDR2 FQNNGV. The CDR3 loop spans 14 amino acids. The V gene lost 2 bases and the J gene lost 1 base, with 9 bases spanning the gap. The CDR3 nucleotides read TGTGCCAGCAGCTTAATAGGGAATTCCTACGAGCAGTACTTC. Encoded protein: CASSLIGNSYEQYF. The full variable domain, in which reference TRBV11-2 and TRBJ2-7 provide the parts outside the CDR3, is EAGVAQSPRYKIIEKRQSVAFWCNPISGHATLYWYQQILGQGPKLLIQFQNNGVVDDSQLPKDRFSAERLKGVDSTLKIQPAKLEDSAVYLCASSLIGNSYEQYFGPGTRLTVT.

The gene calls are TRBV18 and TRBJ1-6; a possible D gene is TRBD1 (5 bases). Deletions cut 4 bases from V and 5 bases from J, with 12 bases between. The CDR3 is 15 amino acids. From germline, CDR1 is KGHSH and CDR2 LQKENI. The CDR3 spells CASSHRDGDNSPLHF. CDR3 DNA: TGTGCCAGCTCACACCGGGACGGCGATAATTCACCCCTCCACTTT. Supplemented by reference TRBV18 and TRBJ1-6, the full variable domain reads NAGVMQNPRHLVRRRGQEARLRCSPMKGHSHVYWYRQLPEEGLKFMVYLQKENIIDESGMPKERFSAEFPKEGPSILRIQQVVRGDSAAYFCASSHRDGDNSPLHFGNGTRLTVT.

This clone was seen a handful of times. Other nucleotide sequences from this sample produce the same CDR3. The gene calls are TRBV10-3 and TRBJ1-1; D gene unclear. Germline-derived CDR1 and CDR2 are ENHRY and SYGVKD. Trimming shortened V by 0 bases and J by 5 bases, and 7 bases separated the two germline ends. This CDR3 contains 13 residues. CDR3 DNA: TGTGCCATCAGTGAGTCGAGGACTACTGAAGCTTTCTTT. Amino acid sequence: CAISESRTTEAFF.

V gene TRBV20-1 combines with J gene TRBJ2-1, with no clear D. Trimming shortened V by 6 bases and J by 8 bases, and 11 bases separated the two germline ends. Germline V gene data show CDR1 as DFQATT and CDR2 as SNEGSKA (reference sequence). This CDR3 is built from 11 residues. The CDR3 sequence: CSADRADEQFF. CDR3 nucleotide sequence: TGCAGTGCGGATAGGGCGGATGAGCAGTTCTTC.

This CDR3 reads CASSSLGAQETQYF. CDR3 DNA sequence: TGTGCCAGCAGCTCTTTGGGGGCCCAAGAGACCCAGTACTTC. The chain is built from TRBV13 and TRBJ2-5, with a weak D call TRBD1 (6 bases). The CDR3 totals 14 residues. The V and J ends lost 4 bases and 1 base respectively, with 10 bases between them. Germline values: CDR1 PRHDT, CDR2 FYEKMQ (reference sequence).

The J gene is TRBJ2-7, the V gene TRBV6-6, with TRBD2 matching over 8 bases. J lost 2 bases, V lost 2 bases, and 2 bases had no gene match. From germline, CDR1 is MNHNY and CDR2 SVGAGI (reference sequence). CDR3 length equals 14 residues. CDR3 nucleotide sequence: TGTGCCAGCAGTTACCTTAGCGGGACCTACGAGCAGTACTTC. This gives the protein CASSYLSGTYEQYF.

This clone was detected once. The chain couples TRBV5-6 to TRBJ2-5, with 8 bases identical to TRBD2. The J call is uncertain, as TRBJ2-7 better fits the DNA end. The CDR3 has 15 residues. Germline V gene data show CDR1 as SGHDT and CDR2 as YYEEEE. CDR3 nucleotides: TGTGCCAGCAGCTTGGCGGGGGGGCGTGGATACGAGCAGTACTTC. Protein product: CASSLAGGRGYEQYF.

V and J are TRBV9 and TRBJ2-3; no clear D gene. This CDR3 has 13 residues. V was shortened by 0 bases and J by 4 bases, with 6 bases between the two germline ends. Germline V CDR1 and CDR2: SGDLS, YYNGEE. CDR3 nucleotides: TGTGCCAGCAGCGTAGGTCAAGCAGATACGCAGTATTTT. This gives the protein CASSVGQADTQYF.

CDR3 sequence: CASSLESGPFTEAFF. The CDR3 DNA is TGTGCCAGCAGCTTGGAGTCGGGGCCTTTCACTGAAGCTTTCTTT. The rearrangement joins TRBV5-8 to TRBJ1-1, with a tentative D call TRBD1 (5 bases). CDR3 length: 15 amino acids. V was clipped by 0 bases and J by 4 bases, with 13 bases between them. Germline assignment: CDR1 SGHTS and CDR2 YDEGEE. Drawing the rest from reference TRBV5-8 and TRBJ1-1, the complete variable domain is EAGVTQSPTHLIKTRGQQATLRCSPISGHTSVYWYQQALGLGLQFLLWYDEGEERNRGNFPPRFSGRQFPNYSSELNVNALELEDSALYLCASSLESGPFTEAFFGQGTRLTVV.

CDR3 sequence (DNA): TGTGCCAGTAGGCCCGAAGCTAGGGCCGCTGAAGCTTTCTTT. Its protein is CASRPEARAAEAFF. The J gene is TRBJ1-1, the V gene TRBV19, with D unclear. CDR3 length: 14 amino acids. The V end lost 6 bases, the J end lost 6 bases, and 17 bases lay between the germline ends. Germline CDR1 reads LNHDA; CDR2 reads SQIVND (reference sequence).

The J gene is TRBJ1-2, the V gene TRBV21-1. TRBV21-1 is listed as a pseudogene. The CDR3 extends over 13 amino acids. The CDR3 protein is CASSKVVGYGYTF. For the CDR3, the DNA is TGTGCCAGCAGCAAAGTCGTGGGGTATGGCTACACCTTC.

The gene calls are TRBV5-6 and TRBJ1-1; D might be TRBD1 (5 bases). CDR3 length: 15 residues. V was trimmed by 4 bases and J by 1 base, leaving 14 bases between them. CDR1 is SGHDT and CDR2 is YYEEEE in the germline V gene. CDR3 DNA: TGTGCCAGCAGCCCGGTTGGGGCGGGGAACACTGAAGCTTTCTTT. Its translation: CASSPVGAGNTEAFF. The variable domain in full, completed from reference TRBV5-6 and TRBJ1-1, reads DAGVTQSPTHLIKTRGQQVTLRCSPKSGHDTVSWYQQALGQGPQFIFQYYEEEERQRGNFPDRFSGHQFPNYSSELNVNALLLGDSALYLCASSPVGAGNTEAFFGQGTRLTVV.

The rearrangement links TRBV13 to TRBJ2-1; 8 bases match TRBD2. This CDR3 comprises 13 residues. Germline V lookup: CDR1 PRHDT, CDR2 FYEKMQ (reference sequence). Trimming removed 11 bases from V and 3 bases from J; junction bases left unmatched: 6. The CDR3 loop reads CACHSGDYNEQFF. CDR3 DNA sequence: TGTGCCTGTCATAGCGGGGACTACAATGAGCAGTTCTTC. Together with reference TRBV13 and TRBJ2-1, the CDR3 gives the full variable domain: AAGVIQSPRHLIKEKRETATLKCYPIPRHDTVYWYQQGPGQDPQFLISFYEKMQSDKGSIPDRFSAQQFSDYHSELNMSSLELGDSALYFCACHSGDYNEQFFGPGTRLTVL.

The chain combines TRBV19 with TRBJ1-2; D not resolved. The length of the CDR3 is 11 residues. Germline V gene data show CDR1 as LNHDA and CDR2 as SQIVND (reference sequence). V was trimmed by 7 bases and J by 3 bases, leaving 6 bases between them. Written as DNA, the CDR3 is TGTGCCAGTACCGGTGACTATGGCTACACCTTC. Encoded protein: CASTGDYGYTF.

V gene TRBV27 combines with J gene TRBJ2-7; TRBD1 aligns across 7 bases. CDR1 MNHEY and CDR2 SMNVEV come from the germline V gene (reference sequence). The V segment lost 3 bases and the J segment 6 bases; nucleotides outside the gene matches: 8. The CDR3 contains 14 residues. As DNA, the CDR3 is TGTGCCAGCAGTTTGTATCAGGGGGTGGGCGAGCAGTACTTC. Translation: CASSLYQGVGEQYF.

V gene TRBV6-4 combines with J gene TRBJ2-1; D is unresolved. Germline values: CDR1 MRHNA, CDR2 SNTAGT. The CDR3 is 15 residues long. The V gene lost 0 bases and the J gene lost 8 bases, with 14 bases spanning the gap. In DNA, the CDR3 is TGTGCCAGCAGTGACTCGGATAGTAGCTGGGATGAGCAGTTCTTC. Translating it yields CASSDSDSSWDEQFF.

The rearrangement uses TRBV5-4 and TRBJ1-1, with D possibly being TRBD1 (5 bases). The V gene lost 0 bases and the J gene lost 3 bases, with 9 bases spanning the gap. The CDR3 runs to 14 residues. Germline lookup yields CDR1 SGHNT and CDR2 YYREEE (reference sequence). The CDR3 sequence is CASSLDGHHTEAFF. The CDR3 region has the DNA TGTGCCAGCAGCTTGGATGGACATCACACTGAAGCTTTCTTT.

The chain uses TRBV4-1 and TRBJ1-3, with 9 bases identical to TRBD1. Looked up from germline, CDR1 is MGHRA and CDR2 is YSYEKL. The CDR3 consists of 15 residues. The V gene end was trimmed by 5 bases and the J gene end by 1 base; junction bases not matched to a gene: 3. Written as DNA, the CDR3 is TGCGCCAGCAGCACGACAGGGGGATCTGGAAACACCATATATTTT. It codes for CASSTTGGSGNTIYF.

This CDR3 reads CASSQGSGLGQPQHF. The DNA of the CDR3 is TGTGCCAGCAGCCAAGGATCTGGGCTTGGGCAGCCCCAGCATTTT. This rearrangement joins TRBV4-2 to TRBJ1-5; the D is unclear. V gave up 1 base and J gave up 7 bases, with 14 bases separating them. The CDR3 has 15 amino acids. The germline CDR1 and CDR2 sequences are LGHNA and YNFKEQ.

This clone has more than one count but fewer than ten. DNA for the CDR3: TGTGCCAGTACCCCGACCCTGGGGAGAGCTGAAGCTTTCTTT. This encodes CASTPTLGRAEAFF. The chain combines TRBV19 with TRBJ1-1; no firm D call. This CDR3 is 14 amino acids long. CDR1 is LNHDA and CDR2 is SQIVND in the germline V gene (reference sequence). V shed 7 bases and J shed 6 bases, with 18 bases lying between them.

Here the CDR3 reads CASSEGASEQYF. The CDR3 nucleotides are TGTGCCAGTAGCGAAGGGGCCTCTGAGCAGTACTTC. The chain recombines TRBV19 with TRBJ2-7, with TRBD1 as a possible D gene (5 bases). The V gene lost 6 bases and the J gene lost 7 bases, with 13 bases spanning the gap. CDR3 length: 12 residues. The V gene's germline CDR1 is LNHDA and CDR2 SQIVND (reference sequence).

The rearrangement uses TRBV7-9 and TRBJ2-7, with 14 bases identical to TRBD2. Germline values: CDR1 SEHNR, CDR2 FQNEAQ (reference sequence). V gave up 4 bases and J gave up 0 bases; unmatched junction bases: 11. The CDR3 runs to 19 residues. The CDR3: CASSYSTGLAGARSYEQYF. The CDR3 region has the DNA TGTGCCAGCAGCTATAGTACGGGACTAGCGGGGGCCCGCTCCTACGAGCAGTACTTC.

The chain has TRBV25-1 and TRBJ1-3; D possibly corresponds to TRBD1 (5 bases). The CDR3 is 13 amino acids. V dropped 3 bases and J dropped 4 bases, with 7 bases sitting between them. Germline assignment: CDR1 MGHDK and CDR2 SYGVNS. CDR3 nucleotide sequence: TGTGCCAGCAGTGAGGGGCGAGGAAACACCATATATTTT. The encoded protein is CASSEGRGNTIYF.

The rearrangement uses TRBV7-3 and TRBJ2-5; 9 positions agree with TRBD1. J gave up 5 bases and V 5 bases, and 6 bases lay outside the gene matches. The CDR3 contains 14 residues. In germline, CDR1 is SGHTA, CDR2 FQGTGA. This CDR3 is CASSPTGGEETQYF. In nucleotides, the CDR3 is TGTGCCAGCAGCCCAACAGGGGGCGAGGAGACCCAGTACTTC.

This chain connects TRBV4-1 to TRBJ2-6; no reliable D call. CDR1 is MGHRA, CDR2 YSYEKL, per germline. Trimming stripped 1 base from V and 0 bases from J, with 7 bases between. The length of the CDR3 is 16 residues. The CDR3 sequence: CASSQGSGSGANVLTF. CDR3 bases: TGCGCCAGCAGCCAAGGATCAGGCTCTGGGGCCAACGTCCTGACTTTC.

The V gene is TRBV5-4, the J gene TRBJ1-3; maybe TRBD1 (6 bases). The germline V gene has CDR1 SGHNT and CDR2 YYREEE (reference sequence). The CDR3 is 13 residues long. V was trimmed by 2 bases and J by 7 bases, leaving 10 bases between them. Written as DNA, the CDR3 is TGTGCCAGCAGCTTTGGGGGCCAGAACACCATATATTTT. This translates into CASSFGGQNTIYF.